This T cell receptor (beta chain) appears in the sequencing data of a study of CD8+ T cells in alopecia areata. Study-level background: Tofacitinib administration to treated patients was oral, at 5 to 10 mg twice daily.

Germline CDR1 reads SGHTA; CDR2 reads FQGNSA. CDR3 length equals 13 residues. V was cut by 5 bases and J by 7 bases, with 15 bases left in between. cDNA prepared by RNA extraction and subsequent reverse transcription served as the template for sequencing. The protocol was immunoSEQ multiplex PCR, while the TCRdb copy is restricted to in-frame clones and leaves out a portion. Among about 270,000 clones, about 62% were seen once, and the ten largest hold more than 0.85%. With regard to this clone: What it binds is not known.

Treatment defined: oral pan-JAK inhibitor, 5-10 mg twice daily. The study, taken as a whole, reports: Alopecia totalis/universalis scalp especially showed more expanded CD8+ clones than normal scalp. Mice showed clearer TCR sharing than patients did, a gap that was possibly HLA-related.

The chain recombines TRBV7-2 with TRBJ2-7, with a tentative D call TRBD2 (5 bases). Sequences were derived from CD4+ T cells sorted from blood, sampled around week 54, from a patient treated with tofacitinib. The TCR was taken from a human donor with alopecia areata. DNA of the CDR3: TGTGCCAGCAGCCCGCGCCGATCGGGAGAGCAGTACTTC. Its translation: CASSPRRSGEQYF.